Below are 4 T cell receptor beta chains sequenced from a single sample in a study of blood T cell repertoires in COVID-19. Some clones are missing from TCRdb's copy, which holds only in-frame ones; the method was immunoSEQ multiplex PCR. The data hold about 180,000 clones, with more than 70% observed a single time. Material: PBMCs or T cells enriched from blood (not recorded which). These receptors all stem from a woman in her 30s who had recovered from COVID-19.

V and J are TRBV7-2 and TRBJ1-5; possibly TRBD1 for D (5 bases). The germline CDR1 and CDR2 sequences are SGHTA and FQGNSA. The CDR3 contains 15 residues. Trimming left V 2 bases short and J 4 bases short, with 12 bases between. The CDR3 sequence: CASSLYRGENQPQHF. The DNA of the CDR3 is TGTGCCAGCAGCTTATACCGGGGGGAGAATCAGCCCCAGCATTTT. Using reference TRBV7-2 and TRBJ1-5 for the parts outside the CDR3, the full variable domain is GAGVSQSPSNKVTEKGKDVELRCDPISGHTALYWYRQSLGQGLEFLIYFQGNSAPDKSGLPSDRFSAERTGGSVSTLTIQRTQQEDSAVYLCASSLYRGENQPQHFGDGTRLSIL.

This chain links TRBV27 with TRBJ2-1, with a weak D call TRBD2 (6 bases). CDR1 is MNHEY and CDR2 is SMNVEV in the germline V gene (reference sequence). The CDR3 loop spans 15 amino acids. Trimming pared 3 bases from V and 8 bases from J, leaving 17 bases between. The CDR3 here is CASSFQLVADDEQFF. CDR3 coding DNA: TGTGCCAGCAGTTTCCAACTGGTAGCGGATGATGAGCAGTTCTTC.

This clone has at least ten counts. The chain has TRBV3-1 (or the pseudogene TRBV3-2) and TRBJ2-7; TRBD1 aligns across 9 bases. The germline gives CDR1 LGHDT, CDR2 YNNKEL (reference sequence). The CDR3 covers 15 residues. The V gene end was trimmed by 4 bases and the J gene end by 3 bases; junction bases not matched to a gene: 7. For the CDR3, the DNA is TGTGCCAGCAGCCCGGGGACAGGGCCTATCTACGAGCAGTACTTC. Protein: CASSPGTGPIYEQYF.

The chain combines TRBV18 with TRBJ2-3, with TRBD1 matching 8 bases. The CDR3 has 16 amino acids. V gave up 2 bases and J gave up 3 bases; unmatched junction bases: 7. Germline assignment: CDR1 KGHSH and CDR2 LQKENI. This CDR3 reads CASSPEGTGWTDTQYF. CDR3 nucleotides: TGTGCCAGCTCACCAGAGGGGACAGGCTGGACAGATACGCAGTATTTT.